What follows are 27 T cell receptor beta chains derived from one specimen sequenced in a study of early T cells in non-severe SARS-CoV-2 infection. TCRdb independently ran MiXCR on the 5' RACE reads; one entry per CDR3 protein. Of about 110,000 distinct CDR3 sequences in the sample, around 10% were seen once. The sample comprised whole blood. The receptors here all came from an adult who was a healthcare worker with PCR-confirmed SARS-CoV-2 infection or an uninfected control (not recorded which).

In this sample, this clonotype turned up many times. The chain is built from TRBV20-1 and TRBJ2-1; D not certain. CDR3 length: 14 residues. Germline values: CDR1 DFQATT, CDR2 SNEGSKA (reference sequence). V was shortened by 7 bases and J by 5 bases, with 18 bases between the two germline ends. CDR3 DNA: TGCAGTGTCGATGGGGTGGGCCCGAACAATGAGCAGTTCTTC. Translating gives CSVDGVGPNNEQFF.

The J gene is TRBJ2-4, the V gene TRBV20-1; tentative D call: TRBD1 (7 bases). CDR3 length: 14 amino acids. Germline V gene lookup returns CDR1 DFQATT and CDR2 SNEGSKA (reference sequence). V lost 6 bases and J lost 2, with 14 bases in between. CDR3 loop: CSAQTGRTKNIQYF. In nucleotides, the CDR3 is TGCAGTGCGCAGACAGGGAGGACCAAAAACATTCAGTACTTC.

This clonotype appeared many times. The J gene is TRBJ2-5, the V gene TRBV11-3; D may be TRBD1 (6 bases). Germline assignment: CDR1 SGHNT and CDR2 YENEEA. The CDR3 consists of 15 residues. V shed 0 bases and J shed 4 bases, with 12 bases lying between them. The CDR3 DNA reads as TGTGCCAGCAGCTTAGATCCCGGCAGGGGAGAGACCCAGTACTTC. It is translated as CASSLDPGRGETQYF.

V gene TRBV18 combines with J gene TRBJ1-1; 7 bases align to TRBD1. Germline CDR1 and CDR2: KGHSH and LQKENI. With 4 bases clipped from V and 3 bases from J, the junction kept 2 bases outside the gene matches. The CDR3 consists of 13 residues. CDR3 sequence reads: CASSQQGHTEAFF. The CDR3 DNA is TGTGCCAGCTCACAACAGGGGCACACTGAAGCTTTCTTT.

This clonotype was seen only a few times. V and J are TRBV11-2 and TRBJ2-2; weak D call: TRBD1 (5 bases). CDR3 length equals 15 residues. The V and J ends lost 5 bases and 4 bases respectively, with 14 bases between them. CDR1 SGHAT and CDR2 FQNNGV come from the germline V gene. This chain's CDR3 is CASSHGSGPTGELFF. In DNA, the CDR3 is TGTGCCAGCAGCCACGGCTCAGGGCCCACCGGGGAGCTGTTTTTT.

The V gene is TRBV3-1, the J gene TRBJ1-6; no reliable D call. The CDR3 extends over 13 amino acids. Trimming cost V 6 bases and J 9 bases, with 12 bases left between them. The V gene's germline CDR1 is LGHDT and CDR2 YNNKEL (reference sequence). Here the CDR3 reads CASRPRPGSPLHF. DNA of the CDR3: TGTGCCAGCAGACCGAGGCCGGGTTCACCCCTCCACTTT.

As regards this clonotype: Relative to the germline gene, one junction end is altered; a read error may explain this. This chain joins TRBV6-1 and TRBJ2-3, with D possibly TRBD1 on 5 matching bases. Germline loops: CDR1 MNHNS, CDR2 SASEGT. There are 14 residues in the CDR3. In DNA, the CDR3 is TGTGCCAGCAAAGGTACAGGACCCACAAATACGCAGTATTTT. Translating it yields CASKGTGPTNTQYF.

This clonotype was detected many times. V and J are TRBV7-8 and TRBJ1-1; D call uncertain. V lost 5 bases and J lost 3, with 10 bases in between. The CDR3 has 13 amino acids. Germline CDR1 and CDR2: SGHVS and FQNEAQ. The CDR3 bases are TGTGCCAGCAGCCTACTAAAAGACACTGAAGCTTTCTTT. This encodes CASSLLKDTEAFF.

This clonotype was seen a few times. This chain uses TRBV5-1 with TRBJ2-2, with D perhaps TRBD2 (7 bases). Germline CDR1 reads SGHRS; CDR2 reads YFSETQ. V lost 7 bases and J 2 bases, leaving 18 bases between the germline ends. The CDR3 is made up of 16 amino acids. The CDR3 DNA sequence: TGCGCCAGCTCAGGGGAGGGGACCAGAAACACCGGGGAGCTGTTTTTT. Translated: CASSGEGTRNTGELFF.

The chain combines TRBV6-2 or TRBV6-3 with TRBJ2-1; TRBD1 aligns across 10 bases. After removal of 7 bases from V and 8 bases from J, the junction contained 11 bases not matched to a gene. Germline V CDR1 and CDR2: MNHEY, SVGEGT. This CDR3 is 15 amino acids long. CDR3 in DNA: TGTGCCAGCAACACCCCGGGACAGGGGTACCATGAGCAGTTCTTC. The encoded protein is CASNTPGQGYHEQFF.

The genes are TRBV3-1 and TRBJ1-3; D is perhaps TRBD1 (6 bases). CDR1 and CDR2 (germline): LGHDT, YNNKEL (reference sequence). CDR3 length equals 15 residues. Trimming removed 2 bases at V and 0 bases at J, with 8 bases between. CDR3 loop: CASSQPTGSGNTIYF. DNA of the CDR3: TGTGCCAGCAGCCAACCGACAGGCTCTGGAAACACCATATATTTT.

This clonotype was observed once. The chain combines TRBV28 with TRBJ2-1; D uncertain. The V and J ends lost 9 bases and 4 bases respectively, with 4 bases between them. From germline, CDR1 is MDHEN and CDR2 SYDVKM. CDR3 length equals 10 residues. The DNA for the CDR3 is TGTGCCAGTCAGTACAATGAGCAGTTCTTC. Protein product: CASQYNEQFF.

This clonotype was detected a few times. The chain carries TRBV9 and TRBJ1-1; unclear D gene. V lost 0 bases and J lost 0, with 9 bases in between. The CDR3 has 15 amino acids. Looked up from germline, CDR1 is SGDLS and CDR2 is YYNGEE. CDR3 coding DNA: TGTGCCAGCAGCGTAGCTACGGGGATGAACACTGAAGCTTTCTTT. It specifies CASSVATGMNTEAFF.

This clonotype was counted a few times. The V and J genes are TRBV15 and TRBJ2-5, with D uncertain. Germline V lookup: CDR1 LNHNV, CDR2 YYDKDF (reference sequence). V was cut by 1 base and J by 5 bases, with 8 bases left in between. The CDR3 is made up of 13 amino acids. The CDR3 is CATSRAPSETQYF. CDR3 bases: TGTGCCACCAGCAGAGCCCCTTCGGAGACCCAGTACTTC.

This clonotype was counted ten times or more. This CDR3 reads CAWSQGSSTEAFF. As DNA, the CDR3 is TGTGCCTGGAGTCAGGGGAGTAGCACTGAAGCTTTCTTT. The chain employs TRBV30 and TRBJ1-1, with D perhaps matching TRBD1 (6 bases). CDR1 and CDR2 (germline): GTSNPN, SVGIG (reference sequence). V gave up 2 bases and J gave up 4 bases, with 11 bases separating them. The CDR3 length is 13 residues.

The rearrangement joins TRBV6-6 to TRBJ2-7; TRBD2 agrees at 9 bases. J gave up 5 bases and V 2 bases, and 7 bases lay outside the gene matches. This CDR3 comprises 15 residues. Germline CDR1 and CDR2: MNHNY and SVGAGI (reference sequence). In DNA form, the CDR3 reads TGTGCCAGCAGTTACCGGCGGGAGGGCGGGAACGAGCAGTACTTC. This gives the protein CASSYRREGGNEQYF.

V gene TRBV5-4 combines with J gene TRBJ2-7; either TRBD1 or TRBD2 may supply D (5 bases each). Trimming shortened V by 3 bases and J by 7 bases, and 14 bases separated the two germline ends. CDR1 is SGHNT, CDR2 YYREEE, per germline (reference sequence). The CDR3 has 13 residues. CDR3 residues: CASSYGATIEQYF. In DNA form, the CDR3 reads TGTGCCAGCAGCTACGGGGCCACTATAGAGCAGTACTTC.

As regards this clonotype: The junction and the germline gene differ at one end; a read error may be behind it. The rearrangement links TRBV7-7 to TRBJ2-3, with 9 nucleotides matching TRBD1. Looked up from germline, CDR1 is SSHAT and CDR2 is FNYEAQ (reference sequence). The CDR3 contains 15 residues. The CDR3 DNA sequence: TGTGCTAGCAGCCCTCACAGGGGGCAAGAGGATACGCAGTATTTT. Protein: CASSPHRGQEDTQYF.

About this clonotype: A read error may be the cause here, since a much bigger clone is one base away. This chain uses TRBV7-6 with TRBJ1-6, with D possibly TRBD1 on 6 matching bases. Germline values: CDR1 SGHVS, CDR2 FNYEAQ. This CDR3 is 14 amino acids long. The CDR3 nucleotides read TGTGCCAACAGCCCACAGGGAGTCAATTCACCCCTCCACTTT. Protein: CANSPQGVNSPLHF.

This clonotype appeared many times. This chain connects TRBV29-1 to TRBJ2-5; 7 nucleotides align to TRBD1. V trimming: 6 bases; J trimming: 0 bases; junction bases outside the gene matches: 4. Germline V lookup: CDR1 SQVTM, CDR2 ANQGSEA. The CDR3 totals 13 residues. In DNA form, the CDR3 reads TGCAGCGTCCAGGGGGAGAACCAAGAGACCCAGTACTTC. It translates to CSVQGENQETQYF.

The CDR3 here is CASSPDRGYYEQYF. CDR3 DNA sequence: TGTGCCAGCAGCCCGGACAGGGGATACTACGAGCAGTACTTC. The J gene is TRBJ2-7, the V gene TRBV6-5; TRBD1 agrees at 9 bases. Germline V gene lookup returns CDR1 MNHEY and CDR2 SVGAGI. The CDR3 runs to 14 residues. Trimming cost V 6 bases and J 3 bases; bases outside gene matches: 6.

This clonotype was seen a handful of times. V usage is TRBV12-3 or TRBV12-4 and J usage is TRBJ1-5; TRBD1 aligns across 7 bases. The V gene end was trimmed by 6 bases and the J gene end by 2 bases; junction bases not matched to a gene: 4. This CDR3 is built from 14 residues. The CDR3: CASRTGSGNQPQHF. In nucleotides, the CDR3 is TGTGCCAGCAGGACAGGGAGCGGCAATCAGCCCCAGCATTTT.

The genes are TRBV13 and TRBJ2-7; D gene ambiguous. Trimming left V 1 base short and J 2 bases short, with 9 bases between. Germline values: CDR1 PRHDT, CDR2 FYEKMQ (reference sequence). This CDR3 has 14 residues. The CDR3 loop is CASSLDGAPYEQYF. The CDR3 nucleotides read TGTGCCAGCAGCTTAGACGGAGCTCCCTACGAGCAGTACTTC. Looking up the rest from reference TRBV13 and TRBJ2-7 gives the full variable domain: AAGVIQSPRHLIKEKRETATLKCYPIPRHDTVYWYQQGPGQDPQFLISFYEKMQSDKGSIPDRFSAQQFSDYHSELNMSSLELGDSALYFCASSLDGAPYEQYFGPGTRLTVT.

This clonotype appeared many times. The DNA of the CDR3 is TGTGCCAGCAGCCCTGATATGAGACTAGGAGAGGAGACCCAGTACTTC. Amino acid sequence: CASSPDMRLGEETQYF. The chain carries TRBV28 and TRBJ2-5; TRBD2 is a possible D gene (6 bases). CDR1 is MDHEN and CDR2 is SYDVKM in the germline V gene. V dropped 6 bases and J dropped 5 bases, with 22 bases sitting between them. The CDR3 is 16 residues long.

The chain combines TRBV9 with TRBJ1-4, with 7 bases identical to TRBD1. The CDR3 length is 14 residues. The trim removed 4 bases at V and 7 bases at J, leaving 7 bases unmatched. The germline gives CDR1 SGDLS, CDR2 YYNGEE. DNA of the CDR3: TGTGCCAGCAGCCCAGGGGGTGCTATTGAAAAACTGTTTTTT. Protein product: CASSPGGAIEKLFF. The entire variable domain, with the rest obtained from reference TRBV9 and TRBJ1-4, is as follows: DSGVTQTPKHLITATGQRVTLRCSPRSGDLSVYWYQQSLDQGLQFLIQYYNGEERAKGNILERFSAQQFPDLHSELNLSSLELGDSALYFCASSPGGAIEKLFFGSGTQLSVL.

The chain carries TRBV20-1 and TRBJ2-7, with 7 bases lining up with TRBD1. The CDR3 extends over 15 amino acids. Losses at the gene ends were 0 bases for V and 2 bases for J; bases not matched to a gene: 7. Germline V gene data show CDR1 as DFQATT and CDR2 as SNEGSKA (reference sequence). The chain's CDR3 is CSARDRGTDPYEQYF. The CDR3 nucleotides read TGCAGTGCTAGAGACCGTGGGACAGACCCCTACGAGCAGTACTTC.

This clonotype showed up just a few times. This rearrangement joins TRBV11-1 to TRBJ2-7, with a weak D call TRBD1 (6 bases). Trimming cost V 5 bases and J 2 bases, with 13 bases left between them. Germline V gene data show CDR1 as SGHAT and CDR2 as FQDESV (reference sequence). The CDR3 consists of 14 residues. The CDR3 region has the DNA TGTGCCAGCAGCACCCGGGACACACCCTACGAGCAGTACTTC. It yields the protein CASSTRDTPYEQYF.